The rows below give T cell receptor beta chains drawn from one sample of a study of T cell responses to AZD1222 COVID-19 vaccine. The protocol was immunoSEQ multiplex PCR, while the TCRdb copy is restricted to in-frame clones and leaves out a portion. The repertoire holds under 150,000 clones, with under 95% as singletons. The sample in question was peripheral blood, obtained 28 days after the second AZD1222 dose. The receptors were gathered from an adult who received the AZD1222 COVID-19 vaccine. Each CDR3 is given with its conserved first and last residue. D genes are given only for firm matches. The size entry is marked missing in some rows and otherwise reads once, few, many or a size class.

cdr3_nt: TGTGCCAGCAGCTTAGGAAGAGGGGGTGGTCAGCCCCAGCATTTT; cdr3_aa: CASSLGRGGGQPQHF; clone_size: .; j_call: TRBJ1-5; d_call: .; v_call: TRBV7-9
cdr3_nt: TGTGCCAGCTCACCCGATAGTGGGATGGATACGCAGTATTTT; cdr3_aa: CASSPDSGMDTQYF; clone_size: .; j_call: TRBJ2-3; d_call: .; v_call: TRBV18
cdr3_nt: TGTGCCAGCAGCGGACAGGGCTGGGGCACTGAAGCTTTCTTT; cdr3_aa: CASSGQGWGTEAFF; clone_size: .; j_call: TRBJ1-1; d_call: TRBD1; v_call: TRBV7-9
cdr3_nt: TGTGCCAGCTCACCAACGACAGGGGCCTATGGCTACACCTTC; cdr3_aa: CASSPTTGAYGYTF; clone_size: .; j_call: TRBJ1-2; d_call: TRBD1; v_call: TRBV18
cdr3_nt: TGTGCCAGCAGCTTAGATCGGGGGCAGCGAGGGGATACGCAGTATTTT; cdr3_aa: CASSLDRGQRGDTQYF; clone_size: .; j_call: TRBJ2-3; d_call: .; v_call: TRBV11-2
cdr3_nt: TGTGCCAGCTCGGGGGGGCCTAATGAGGATACGCAGTATTTT; cdr3_aa: CASSGGPNEDTQYF; clone_size: .; j_call: TRBJ2-3; d_call: TRBD2; v_call: TRBV7-3
cdr3_nt: TGTGCCAGCAGCACCACCACGGGGGCTAGATATGGCTACACCTTC; cdr3_aa: CASSTTTGARYGYTF; clone_size: .; j_call: TRBJ1-2; d_call: .; v_call: TRBV6-6
cdr3_nt: TGTGCCAGCAGCTCTCACTGGCGGGGGGCCTACGAGCAGTACTTC; cdr3_aa: CASSSHWRGAYEQYF; clone_size: .; j_call: TRBJ2-7; d_call: TRBD2; v_call: TRBV5-5
cdr3_nt: TGTGCCAGCAGCCCCGCCTCTATTTGGGGTGATGAAAAACTGTTTTTT; cdr3_aa: CASSPASIWGDEKLFF; clone_size: .; j_call: TRBJ1-4; d_call: .; v_call: TRBV7-9
cdr3_nt: TGCGCCAGCAGCTTGGACGCAAGCTCCTACAATGAGCAGTTCTTC; cdr3_aa: CASSLDASSYNEQFF; clone_size: .; j_call: TRBJ2-1; d_call: .; v_call: TRBV5-1
cdr3_nt: TGTGCCAGCAGCCAAGACAAGGGGTATGAGCAGTACTTC; cdr3_aa: CASSQDKGYEQYF; clone_size: few; j_call: TRBJ2-7; d_call: .; v_call: TRBV4-2
cdr3_nt: TGTGTCAGCAGCCTGATAGCGGGACCTGTGGGGGAGCAGTTCTTC; cdr3_aa: CVSSLIAGPVGEQFF; clone_size: .; j_call: TRBJ2-1; d_call: TRBD2; v_call: TRBV3-1/TRBV3-2
cdr3_nt: TGTGCCAGCAGCTTGGATACGGGGAGAACGAGCGAGCAGTACTTC; cdr3_aa: CASSLDTGRTSEQYF; clone_size: .; j_call: TRBJ2-7; d_call: .; v_call: TRBV5-4
cdr3_nt: TGTGCCAGCAGTTTAAGGGCGGAGACTGAAGCTTTCTTT; cdr3_aa: CASSLRAETEAFF; clone_size: .; j_call: TRBJ1-1; d_call: .; v_call: TRBV12-3/TRBV12-4
cdr3_nt: TGTGCCAGCAGTACCTCGGTAGGCAATCAGCCCCAGCATTTT; cdr3_aa: CASSTSVGNQPQHF; clone_size: .; j_call: TRBJ1-5; d_call: .; v_call: TRBV27
cdr3_nt: TGTGCCAGCAGCTCGTTACTGGGACTAGCGGGGGTAGAGACCCAGTACTTC; cdr3_aa: CASSSLLGLAGVETQYF; clone_size: .; j_call: TRBJ2-5; d_call: TRBD2; v_call: TRBV11-2
cdr3_nt: TGCGCCAGCAGTCAATCAGTCGACGAGCAGTACTTC; cdr3_aa: CASSQSVDEQYF; clone_size: .; j_call: TRBJ2-7; d_call: .; v_call: TRBV23-1
cdr3_nt: TGTGCCAGCAGGCTAGGACGTGACAAACACTATGGCTACACCTTC; cdr3_aa: CASRLGRDKHYGYTF; clone_size: .; j_call: TRBJ1-2; d_call: .; v_call: TRBV2
cdr3_nt: TGTGCCAGCAGTTTAAACTACGTCCTGACTTTC; cdr3_aa: CASSLNYVLTF; clone_size: .; j_call: TRBJ2-6; d_call: .; v_call: TRBV28
cdr3_nt: TGCAGCGTTGTGATAGCGGGTTCCGAGACCCAGTACTTC; cdr3_aa: CSVVIAGSETQYF; clone_size: .; j_call: TRBJ2-5; d_call: TRBD2; v_call: TRBV29-1
cdr3_nt: TGTGCCAGCAGTGAAACCCGCCAGGGCCTTAATGAAAAACTGTTTTTT; cdr3_aa: CASSETRQGLNEKLFF; clone_size: .; j_call: TRBJ1-4; d_call: .; v_call: TRBV6-1
cdr3_nt: TGTGCCAGCAGTGAACTGACCCCGGTAGGCTACACCTTC; cdr3_aa: CASSELTPVGYTF; clone_size: .; j_call: TRBJ1-2; d_call: .; v_call: TRBV2
cdr3_nt: TGCAGTGCTAGTAGGCCGAGTTCCGCTGAAGCTTTCTTT; cdr3_aa: CSASRPSSAEAFF; clone_size: once; j_call: TRBJ1-1; d_call: .; v_call: TRBV20-1
cdr3_nt: TGTGCCAGCAGTACAGGAAGGTCCTCTGCGGCAGATACGCAGTATTTT; cdr3_aa: CASSTGRSSAADTQYF; clone_size: .; j_call: TRBJ2-3; d_call: .; v_call: TRBV6-2/TRBV6-3
cdr3_nt: TGCGCCAGCAGAGAAAGACGGAACACTGAAGCTTTCTTT; cdr3_aa: CASRERRNTEAFF; clone_size: .; j_call: TRBJ1-1; d_call: .; v_call: TRBV23-1
cdr3_nt: TGTGCCAGCAGTTACTCCCCCCGGGGGCGCGGGGAGACCCAGTACTTC; cdr3_aa: CASSYSPRGRGETQYF; clone_size: .; j_call: TRBJ2-5; d_call: .; v_call: TRBV6-5
cdr3_nt: TGTGCCACCAGCAGAGGTGTAGGCTACGAGCAGTACTTC; cdr3_aa: CATSRGVGYEQYF; clone_size: .; j_call: TRBJ2-7; d_call: .; v_call: TRBV15
cdr3_nt: TGTGCCAGCAGGGGCCGGGGGGCAGGCAATCAGCCCCAGCATTTT; cdr3_aa: CASRGRGAGNQPQHF; clone_size: .; j_call: TRBJ1-5; d_call: .; v_call: TRBV6-5
cdr3_nt: TGTGCCAGCAGCCAAGGACTAGGCGCCTACGAGCAGTACTTC; cdr3_aa: CASSQGLGAYEQYF; clone_size: .; j_call: TRBJ2-7; d_call: TRBD2; v_call: TRBV5-5
cdr3_nt: TGTGCCAGCAGCGCCCGACTAGCCCCTTACAATGAGCAGTTCTTC; cdr3_aa: CASSARLAPYNEQFF; clone_size: .; j_call: TRBJ2-1; d_call: TRBD2; v_call: TRBV9
cdr3_nt: TGTGCCAGCAGCTCGCCAGACAGATTCGAGCAGTACTTC; cdr3_aa: CASSSPDRFEQYF; clone_size: once; j_call: TRBJ2-7; d_call: .; v_call: TRBV11-2
cdr3_nt: TGTGCCAGCAGCTTTCGACAGGGGTTAGATGGAAACACCATATATTTT; cdr3_aa: CASSFRQGLDGNTIYF; clone_size: .; j_call: TRBJ1-3; d_call: TRBD1; v_call: TRBV9
cdr3_nt: TGTGCCACCAGTGTAGGAGGGTATACCACAGATACGCAGTATTTT; cdr3_aa: CATSVGGYTTDTQYF; clone_size: .; j_call: TRBJ2-3; d_call: .; v_call: TRBV24-1
cdr3_nt: TGTGCCAGCAGCGTAGCTCAGACAGATACGCAGTATTTT; cdr3_aa: CASSVAQTDTQYF; clone_size: .; j_call: TRBJ2-3; d_call: .; v_call: TRBV9
cdr3_nt: TGTGCCAGCAGCTTAAACAGGGACAATGAGCAGTTCTTC; cdr3_aa: CASSLNRDNEQFF; clone_size: .; j_call: TRBJ2-1; d_call: .; v_call: TRBV7-3
cdr3_nt: TGTGCCAGCAGCTTGGCGTTGTACAGGGACAATCAGCCCCAGCATTTT; cdr3_aa: CASSLALYRDNQPQHF; clone_size: .; j_call: TRBJ1-5; d_call: .; v_call: TRBV5-5
cdr3_nt: TGTGCCAGCAGGGTTAGTGGCTACACCTTC; cdr3_aa: CASRVSGYTF; clone_size: few; j_call: TRBJ1-2; d_call: .; v_call: TRBV2
cdr3_nt: TGTGCCAGCAGTTTGGGCAGCTCTGGAAACACCATATATTTT; cdr3_aa: CASSLGSSGNTIYF; clone_size: .; j_call: TRBJ1-3; d_call: .; v_call: TRBV6-5
cdr3_nt: TGCAGTGCTATAGACTACAATGAGCAGTTCTTC; cdr3_aa: CSAIDYNEQFF; clone_size: .; j_call: TRBJ2-1; d_call: .; v_call: TRBV20-1
cdr3_nt: TGTGCCAGCAGCCCGACGGGTCAGCCCCAGCATTTT; cdr3_aa: CASSPTGQPQHF; clone_size: .; j_call: TRBJ1-5; d_call: .; v_call: TRBV12-3/TRBV12-4